This passage covers 28 T cell receptor beta chains from one sample sequenced in a study of breast tumors, draining lymph nodes, adjacent tissues. One entry per CDR3 protein results from TCRdb running MiXCR on the multiplex PCR reads. The table lists 17,000 or so distinct CDR3 sequences, over 40% of them singletons, with 13% in the top ten. Source material: tumor-adjacent breast tissue. These receptor sequences come from a female donor with breast cancer. Some clones in this sample may be carry-over from other donors' samples.

The V gene is TRBV6-5, the J gene TRBJ2-4; TRBD1 is a possible D gene (6 bases). The CDR3 length is 15 residues. Looked up from germline, CDR1 is MNHEY and CDR2 is SVGAGI. V dropped 5 bases and J dropped 4 bases, with 15 bases sitting between them. CDR3 protein: CASSHRSQGKNIQYF. The CDR3 coding sequence is TGTGCCAGCAGTCACCGGTCACAGGGAAAAAACATTCAGTACTTC.

Note on this clonotype: It may be a read error: a sequence one base away is much more abundant. J is TRBJ2-2 and V is TRBV6-5; 8 positions match TRBD2. V lost 6 bases and J lost 0; bases outside the gene matches: 9. The CDR3 sequence is 17 residues long. Germline-derived CDR1 and CDR2 are MNHEY and SVGAGI. The CDR3 DNA is TGTGCCAGCAGCCCGAAGGCGGGAGGAGCGAACACCGGGGAGCTGTTTTTT. Residues: CASSPKAGGANTGELFF.

This chain uses TRBV20-1 with TRBJ2-1, with D hard to call. From germline, CDR1 is DFQATT and CDR2 SNEGSKA (reference sequence). V dropped 3 bases and J dropped 5 bases, with 17 bases sitting between them. The CDR3 has 15 residues. The CDR3 DNA sequence: TGCAGTGCTAGTGAATCCCCTAGGAAAAACAATGAGCAGTTCTTC. This gives the protein CSASESPRKNNEQFF.

This clonotype was counted many times. A much larger clone lies a single base off, so this may be a read error. The genes are TRBV5-1 and TRBJ2-7, with a weak D call TRBD1 (5 bases). CDR1 SGHRS and CDR2 YFSETQ come from the germline V gene. The length of the CDR3 is 14 residues. The CDR3 coding sequence is TGCGCCGGCAGCTTGGCCGCGGACATCTACGAGCAGTACTTC. Its translation is CAGSLAADIYEQYF. Based on the CDR3 plus reference TRBV5-1 and TRBJ2-7, the full variable domain is KAGVTQTPRYLIKTRGQQVTLSCSPISGHRSVSWYQQTPGQGLQFLFEYFSETQRNKGNFPGRFSGRQFSNSRSEMNVSTLELGDSALYLCAGSLAADIYEQYFGPGTRLTVT.

In its sample, this clonotype was seen many times. V gene TRBV28 combines with J gene TRBJ2-7, with TRBD2 identical over 8 bases. Germline values: CDR1 MDHEN, CDR2 SYDVKM. V lost 5 bases to trimming and J lost 2 bases; unmatched junction nucleotides: 2. CDR3 size: 13 residues. CDR3 sequence reads: CASSRGGAYEQYF. As DNA, the CDR3 is TGTGCCAGCAGTCGGGGGGGGGCCTACGAGCAGTACTTC.

This clonotype was seen ten or more times. The chain carries TRBV5-1 and TRBJ1-3; 10 bases match TRBD1. With 4 bases clipped from V and 4 bases from J, the junction kept 8 bases outside the gene matches. This CDR3 is 16 amino acids long. Germline CDR1 reads SGHRS; CDR2 reads YFSETQ. CDR3 protein: CASSLRQGAQGNTIYF. The CDR3 nucleotides read TGCGCCAGCAGCCTAAGACAGGGGGCGCAAGGAAACACCATATATTTT.

This clonotype was picked up many times. A read error may be the cause here, since a much bigger clone is one base away. The chain uses TRBV20-1 and TRBJ2-7, with D uncertain. Trimming took off 0 bases at V and 9 bases at J, with 15 bases between the two ends. This CDR3 has 13 amino acids. CDR1 is DFQATT and CDR2 is SNEGSKA in the germline V gene (reference sequence). Written as DNA, the CDR3 is TGCAGTGCTAGAGATCGGGTCAAGGGTGCGCAGTACTTC. Translated, it gives CSARDRVKGAQYF.

This clonotype is categorized as medium-sized. The chain couples TRBV20-1 to TRBJ2-7; D gene ambiguous. Germline-derived CDR1 and CDR2 are DFQATT and SNEGSKA (reference sequence). This CDR3 contains 11 residues. The V gene lost 3 bases and the J gene lost 5 bases, with 8 bases spanning the gap. CDR3 sequence reads: CSASHQDEQYF. For the CDR3, the DNA is TGCAGTGCTAGTCACCAGGACGAGCAGTACTTC.

The V call is TRBV5-4, the J call TRBJ1-3; 9 bases match TRBD1. Germline values: CDR1 SGHNT, CDR2 YYREEE (reference sequence). The CDR3 is made up of 15 amino acids. J gave up 4 bases and V 4 bases, and 6 bases lay outside the gene matches. The CDR3 DNA reads as TGTGCCAGCAGCCCGGGGACAGGGCCCGGAAACACCATATATTTT. Its translation is CASSPGTGPGNTIYF.

The V call is TRBV7-9, the J call TRBJ2-3, with D possibly matching TRBD2 (6 bases). The CDR3 has 15 amino acids. Germline CDR1 SEHNR, CDR2 FQNEAQ (reference sequence). Trimming cost V 0 bases and J 9 bases, with 16 bases left between them. The CDR3 DNA is TGTGCCAGCAGCTTAGCGACGACTGCCCGGGGGACGCAGTATTTT. Protein: CASSLATTARGTQYF.

In its sample, this clonotype was seen many times. V usage is TRBV2 and J usage is TRBJ1-1; maybe TRBD1 (6 bases). The CDR3 extends over 15 amino acids. V was pared by 5 bases and J by 8 bases, with 21 bases between. The V gene's germline CDR1 is SNHLY and CDR2 FYNNEI. Here the CDR3 reads CASSITGGRGMEAFF. For the CDR3, the DNA is TGTGCCAGCAGTATTACTGGGGGCAGGGGAATGGAAGCTTTCTTT.

This sequence joins TRBV5-1 and TRBJ1-1; D not resolved. The CDR3 has 12 amino acids. CDR1 SGHRS and CDR2 YFSETQ come from the germline V gene. V was pared by 0 bases and J by 6 bases, with 6 bases between. DNA of the CDR3: TGCGCCAGCAGCTTGGAATTCTCTGAAGCTTTCTTT. Residues: CASSLEFSEAFF.

This clonotype is medium-sized by share. The genes are TRBV4-1 and TRBJ2-2, with D maybe TRBD1 (5 bases). Trimming left V 0 bases short and J 7 bases short, with 9 bases between. This CDR3 has 14 amino acids. The germline CDR1 and CDR2 sequences are MGHRA and YSYEKL. Here the CDR3 reads CASSQELGLGELFF. CDR3 in DNA: TGCGCCAGCAGCCAAGAGTTGGGGCTCGGGGAGCTGTTTTTT.

This clonotype was seen many times. The chain links TRBV27 to TRBJ2-2; TRBD2 aligns across 8 bases. Trimming removed 6 bases from V and 7 bases from J; junction bases left unmatched: 10. The CDR3 length is 15 residues. The germline gives CDR1 MNHEY, CDR2 SMNVEV (reference sequence). Here the CDR3 DNA reads TGTGCCAGCAGCGGGGCGGGAGGTTCGGGCGGGGAGCTGTTTTTT. Protein: CASSGAGGSGGELFF.

The chain combines TRBV7-2 with TRBJ2-7; 16 bases fit TRBD2. This CDR3 is built from 16 residues. The trim removed 8 bases at V and 2 bases at J, leaving 6 bases unmatched. From germline, CDR1 is SGHTA and CDR2 FQGNSA. The DNA for the CDR3 is TGTGCCAGCCAATGGGGGACTAGCGGGAGGGCCTACGAGCAGTACTTC. This sequence encodes CASQWGTSGRAYEQYF. Combining the CDR3 with reference TRBV7-2 and TRBJ2-7 gives the whole variable domain GAGVSQSPSNKVTEKGKDVELRCDPISGHTALYWYRQSLGQGLEFLIYFQGNSAPDKSGLPSDRFSAERTGGSVSTLTIQRTQQEDSAVYLCASQWGTSGRAYEQYFGPGTRLTVT.

Many counts were recorded for this clonotype. The genes are TRBV5-1 and TRBJ2-3, with TRBD2 identical over 8 bases. Germline V gives CDR1 SGHRS, CDR2 YFSETQ. The CDR3 totals 17 residues. Trimming at V came to 1 base and at J to 1 base, leaving 8 bases not matched to a gene. The DNA for the CDR3 is TGCGCCAGCAGCTTGACGGGGGGGCAATTTGGCACAGATACGCAGTATTTT. As protein: CASSLTGGQFGTDTQYF.

J is TRBJ2-1 and V is TRBV6-5; 9 bases align to TRBD1. The trim removed 7 bases at V and 9 bases at J, leaving 13 bases unmatched. The CDR3 totals 15 residues. The V gene's germline CDR1 is MNHEY and CDR2 SVGAGI. CDR3 sequence reads: CASTRRTGEAVEQFF. The CDR3 DNA reads as TGTGCCAGCACCCGACGGACAGGGGAGGCAGTTGAGCAGTTCTTC.

This clonotype has more than one count but fewer than ten. This sequence joins TRBV20-1 and TRBJ2-2, with unresolved D. Looked up from germline, CDR1 is DFQATT and CDR2 is SNEGSKA (reference sequence). This CDR3 region has 17 residues. V shed 2 bases and J shed 0 bases, with 16 bases lying between them. The CDR3 sequence: CSARKPRAGSNTGELFF. Here the CDR3 DNA reads TGCAGTGCTAGAAAGCCCCGGGCTGGTTCGAACACCGGGGAGCTGTTTTTT.

Of note for this clonotype: A much larger clone differs from this one at a single base, so this may be a read error. V gene TRBV20-1 combines with J gene TRBJ1-1; 10 bases are shared with TRBD1. CDR1 and CDR2 (germline): DFQATT, SNEGSKA (reference sequence). The CDR3 has 14 residues. In DNA form, the CDR3 reads TGCGGTGCTAGAGATTGGCGACAGGGGGCTTTGGCTTTCTTT. Its translation is CGARDWRQGALAFF.

This clonotype was seen a few times. The rearrangement links TRBV3-1 to TRBJ2-3; D is undetermined. The V and J ends lost 0 bases and 7 bases respectively, with 14 bases between them. This CDR3 contains 15 residues. Germline V gene sequence: CDR1 LGHDT, CDR2 YNNKEL (reference sequence). CDR3 residues: CASSQDGSFSHTQYF. In DNA, the CDR3 is TGTGCCAGCAGCCAAGACGGCTCTTTTTCTCATACGCAGTATTTT.

By proportion, this clonotype is medium-sized. The rearrangement joins TRBV19 to TRBJ1-2, with 11 bases fitting TRBD1. CDR1 LNHDA and CDR2 SQIVND come from the germline V gene (reference sequence). The CDR3 totals 14 residues. With V trimmed by 5 bases and J by 8 bases, 7 bases remained unmatched. In nucleotides, the CDR3 is TGTGCCAGTAGTTACGGACAGGGGGCGGGAGGCTACACCTTC. Protein product: CASSYGQGAGGYTF.

There are many counts of this clonotype. V and J are TRBV28 and TRBJ1-5; 9 bases map to TRBD1. The V gene end was trimmed by 6 bases and the J gene end by 0 bases; junction bases not matched to a gene: 3. CDR1 and CDR2 from the germline V gene are MDHEN and SYDVKM. The CDR3 extends over 15 amino acids. Here the CDR3 reads CASRTGGGSNQPQHF. The CDR3 bases are TGTGCCAGCAGGACAGGGGGAGGTAGCAATCAGCCCCAGCATTTT.

This clonotype was seen at least ten times. This may arise from a read error, as a much more abundant clone is one base away. The chain carries TRBV5-6 and TRBJ1-2; D gene ambiguous. V was cut by 0 bases and J by 4 bases, with 7 bases left in between. The CDR3 is 13 residues long. Germline lookup yields CDR1 SGHDT and CDR2 YYEEEE. The CDR3 DNA follows: TGTGCCAGCAGCTTGGGGGGAACCTATGGCTACACCTTC. Amino acid sequence: CASSLGGTYGYTF.

There are many counts of this clonotype. One junction end does not reproduce the germline sequence, and a read error may be involved. The chain employs TRBV11-3 and TRBJ2-1, with TRBD1 matching 7 bases. Germline V gives CDR1 SGHNT, CDR2 YENEEA. The CDR3 has 16 amino acids. This CDR3 reads CASSSSTGTAYNEQFF. The CDR3 DNA sequence: TGTGCCAGCAGCTCCTCGACAGGGACAGCCTATAATGAGCAGTTCTTC.

This clonotype was counted at least ten times. The chain has TRBV9 and TRBJ2-1; TRBD1 aligns across 8 bases. The CDR3 extends over 13 amino acids. The V and J ends lost 4 bases and 10 bases, in that order; junction bases with no gene match: 7. Germline values: CDR1 SGDLS, CDR2 YYNGEE. The CDR3 reads CASSLSWDREQFF. The CDR3 coding sequence is TGTGCCAGCAGCCTTAGTTGGGACAGGGAGCAGTTCTTC.

This clonotype was counted ten times or more. It may be a read error: a sequence one base away is much more abundant. The chain carries TRBV6-5 and TRBJ2-7; 8 nucleotides agree with TRBD2. This CDR3 comprises 15 residues. Germline V gives CDR1 MNHEY, CDR2 SVGAGI. J was trimmed by 2 bases and V by 6 bases; bases with no gene match: 9. The CDR3 reads CASSHLAGRTYEQYF. CDR3 coding DNA: TGTGCCAGCAGCCATTTAGCGGGGCGGACCTACGAGCAGTACTTC.

The chain recombines TRBV20-1 with TRBJ1-4, with D possibly being TRBD1 (5 bases). The CDR3 totals 14 residues. Germline V gene sequence: CDR1 DFQATT, CDR2 SNEGSKA (reference sequence). With 6 bases removed from V and 6 bases from J, the gap between germline ends came to 17 bases. CDR3 sequence (DNA): TGCAGTGCCCGGGGGAGACAGCAGGATGAAAAACTGTTTTTT. This codes for CSARGRQQDEKLFF.

This clonotype was observed many times. The chain uses TRBV5-1 and TRBJ1-4; the D is unclear. Trimming took off 4 bases at V and 0 bases at J, with 10 bases between the two ends. CDR1 SGHRS and CDR2 YFSETQ come from the germline V gene. The CDR3 is made up of 15 amino acids. Here the CDR3 DNA reads TGCGCCAGCAGCACCGACCCCTCAACTAATGAAAAACTGTTTTTT. Its protein is CASSTDPSTNEKLFF.